This T cell receptor (beta chain) stems from a study of regulatory T cells in long-lasting Graves disease. Time point here: newly diagnosed GD, antithyroid drugs for less than 3 months. Construction of the TCR library relied on RNA isolated from PBMCs. Building of the TCR beta libraries involved iRepertoire HTBI primers and Arm-PCR of CDR3 regions. MiXCR was run by TCRdb on the multiplex PCR reads, yielding one entry per CDR3 protein. The repertoire has just over 600,000 distinct CDR3 sequences, around 15% of them found once; the top ten carry around 19%. Ten or more counts support this clonotype. This sample also appeared in a second study, on T cells in Graves' hyperthyroidism and ophthalmopathy.

Sequencing was performed on peripheral blood mononuclear cells (PBMCs), taken at new diagnosis, from a patient treated with antithyroid drugs. The sequence was obtained from a young woman with Graves disease.

The CDR3 DNA sequence: TGCAGCGTTTCGAGAGGTGATAGCAATCAGCCCCAGCATTTT. Amino acid sequence: CSVSRGDSNQPQHF. This chain joins TRBV29-1 and TRBJ1-5; D gene ambiguous. V lost 5 bases and J 0 bases, leaving 11 bases between the germline ends. This CDR3 has 14 amino acids. The germline V gene encodes CDR1 SQVTM and CDR2 ANQGSEA.